This T cell receptor (beta chain) was profiled in a study of shared clonotypes between healthy human individuals. Across the study: Sampling drew on donors who were a couple of women and a few men aged 18 to 49. Three CD4 naive, three CD4 memory, two CD8 naive and one CD8 memory plate were used per donor. Whole-study findings and limits: Several donors held 5% to 5.5% of naive CD4 clonotypes in common.

In regard to this clone: Its cognate antigen is unknown.

An even split of each subset's genomic DNA across several immunoSEQ plates was performed. TCRdb keeps only in-frame clones here, not all; method: immunoSEQ multiplex PCR. Here the sample spans roughly 2.1 million clones, approximately 94% being singletons. CD8 cells classed as naive were CD45RO-negative and positively selected for CCR7, excluding terminally differentiated effector memory CD45RA+ cells. The junction had 0 bases not matched to a gene; V was cut back by 6 bases and J by 4 bases. The CDR3 runs 11 residues. CDR1 is LNHDA and CDR2 is SQIVND in the germline V gene (reference sequence). The origin of this receptor is a man aged 18 to 29 in good health. Some clones in this sample may be carry-over from other donors' samples. The chain combines TRBV19 with TRBJ2-7; 7 bases agree with TRBD1. The sample consisted of naive CD8+ T cells from PBMCs. The CDR3: CASRDRYEQYF. CDR3 nucleotide sequence: TGTGCCAGTAGGGACAGGTACGAGCAGTACTTC. The complete variable domain, with remaining parts taken from reference TRBV19 and TRBJ2-7, reads DGGITQSPKYLFRKEGQNVTLSCEQNLNHDAMYWYRQDPGQGLRLIYYSQIVNDFQKGDIAEGYSVSREKKESFPLTVTSAQKNPTAFYLCASRDRYEQYFGPGTRLTVT.